This record covers a single T cell receptor (beta chain). Its antigen remains unknown. This record belongs to a study of T cells in Graves' hyperthyroidism and ophthalmopathy. Study-level results: Prediction of ophthalmopathy progression came a median around 6.1 months pre-onset. Most expanded thyroid clonotypes above 0.001 recurred in blood. Stable hyperthyroidism was separated from ophthalmopathy by a model based on 13 V-J features.

The germline V gene has CDR1 SGHRS and CDR2 YFSETQ. This CDR3 is built from 15 residues. V was trimmed by 4 bases and J by 2 bases, leaving 15 bases between them. It was RNA transcripts that yielded the amplified TCR beta CDR3 regions. HTBI primers drove first-round RT-PCR of the TCR CDR3. TCRdb re-called the multiplex PCR reads through MiXCR, storing one row per CDR3 protein. The sample yields about 700,000 distinct CDR3 sequences, over 40% seen once. Specimen: peripheral blood or thyroid tissue (not recorded which). The receptor comes from an adult man with Graves' disease, either hyperthyroidism or ophthalmopathy (not recorded which). The chain joins TRBV5-1 to TRBJ2-5; D unresolved. As DNA, the CDR3 is TGCGCCAGCAGCCAGACCCATCTGGGGCAAGAGACCCAGTACTTC. Its translation is CASSQTHLGQETQYF.